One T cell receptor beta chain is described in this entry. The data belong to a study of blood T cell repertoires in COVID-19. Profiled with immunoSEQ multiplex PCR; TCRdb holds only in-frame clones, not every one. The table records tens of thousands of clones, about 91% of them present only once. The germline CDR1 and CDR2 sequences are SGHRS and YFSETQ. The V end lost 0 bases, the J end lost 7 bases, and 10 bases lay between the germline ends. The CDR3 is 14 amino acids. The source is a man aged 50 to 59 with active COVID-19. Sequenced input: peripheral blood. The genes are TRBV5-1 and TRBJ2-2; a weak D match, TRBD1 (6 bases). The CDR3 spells CASSLDREGGELFF. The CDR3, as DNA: TGCGCCAGCAGCTTGGACAGGGAAGGCGGGGAGCTGTTTTTT.